Each of the 28 T cell receptor beta chains below was sequenced from the same sample in a study of T cell responses to AZD1222 COVID-19 vaccine. Assay used: immunoSEQ multiplex PCR; TCRdb lists only in-frame clones, some missing. Here the sample spans about 150,000 clones, about 87% being singletons. This specimen was peripheral blood, taken 28 days after the second AZD1222 dose. The receptors here all came from an adult who received the AZD1222 COVID-19 vaccine.

The rearrangement joins TRBV3-1 (or the pseudogene TRBV3-2) to TRBJ1-6; D not resolved. V gave up 0 bases and J gave up 12 bases, with 12 bases separating them. Germline V gives CDR1 LGHDT, CDR2 YNNKEL (reference sequence). The CDR3 runs to 14 residues. CDR3 DNA sequence: TGTGCCAGCAGCCAAGATCATCGGGCCGAACCCCTCCACTTT. It specifies CASSQDHRAEPLHF.

V usage is TRBV7-9 and J usage is TRBJ2-7; TRBD1 might be the D (6 bases). V shed 0 bases and J shed 1 base, with 13 bases lying between them. In germline, CDR1 is SEHNR, CDR2 FQNEAQ (reference sequence). The CDR3 is 16 residues long. The CDR3, as DNA: TGTGCCAGCAGCTTAGCTCGCAGGGGAGAATCCTACGAGCAGTACTTC. Protein product: CASSLARRGESYEQYF.

The chain couples TRBV14 to TRBJ1-2; 7 nucleotides align to TRBD1. CDR1 is SGHDN, CDR2 FVKESK, per germline. The V and J ends lost 1 base and 0 bases, in that order; junction bases with no gene match: 8. The CDR3 is 17 residues long. The CDR3 reads CASSQGGQPRANYGYTF. Here the CDR3 DNA reads TGTGCCAGCAGCCAAGGGGGACAGCCGCGAGCTAACTATGGCTACACCTTC. The complete variable domain, with remaining parts taken from reference TRBV14 and TRBJ1-2, reads EAGVTQFPSHSVIEKGQTVTLRCDPISGHDNLYWYRRVMGKEIKFLLHFVKESKQDESGMPNNRFLAERTGGTYSTLKVQPAELEDSGVYFCASSQGGQPRANYGYTFGSGTRLTVV.

The CDR3 loop reads CATRTPPGVNTEAFF. CDR3 nucleotide sequence: TGTGCCACGAGAACCCCGCCGGGGGTGAACACTGAAGCTTTCTTT. J is TRBJ1-1 and V is TRBV7-9, with TRBD1 as a possible D gene (5 bases). Germline-derived CDR1 and CDR2 are SEHNR and FQNEAQ (reference sequence). Trimming shortened V by 10 bases and J by 0 bases, and 18 bases separated the two germline ends. The CDR3 is 15 amino acids.

The chain recombines TRBV9 with TRBJ1-5; D unclear. The CDR3 length is 13 residues. The germline gives CDR1 SGDLS, CDR2 YYNGEE. The V end was cut by 1 base, the J end by 6 bases, with 8 bases between. The CDR3 DNA reads as TGTGCCAGCAGCGTAAGCGGGATTCAGCCCCAGCATTTT. This gives the protein CASSVSGIQPQHF.

V is TRBV7-9 and J is TRBJ1-2, with TRBD1 matching 11 bases. V shed 5 bases, J shed 2 bases, and the junction held 4 bases outside the gene matches. From germline, CDR1 is SEHNR and CDR2 FQNEAQ (reference sequence). The CDR3 is 15 residues long. The CDR3 DNA reads as TGTGCCAGCAGCCATGGACAGGGGGCAAACTATGGCTACACCTTC. It encodes CASSHGQGANYGYTF.

The chain is built from TRBV2 and TRBJ2-1; 7 bases align to TRBD1. The germline V gene encodes CDR1 SNHLY and CDR2 FYNNEI. This CDR3 has 14 amino acids. J gave up 2 bases and V 7 bases, and 5 bases lay outside the gene matches. CDR3 loop: CASNEGTAYNEQFF. Here the CDR3 DNA reads TGTGCCAGCAATGAGGGGACAGCCTACAATGAGCAGTTCTTC.

This CDR3 reads CASSLVAGLAGGVSNEQFF. The CDR3 nucleotides read TGTGCCAGCAGTTTAGTGGCGGGACTAGCGGGAGGGGTGAGCAATGAGCAGTTCTTC. The V and J genes are TRBV28 and TRBJ2-1, with TRBD2 matching 16 bases. Trimming removed 2 bases from V and 6 bases from J; junction bases left unmatched: 10. The CDR3 covers 19 residues. Germline loops: CDR1 MDHEN, CDR2 SYDVKM.

The chain employs TRBV10-3 and TRBJ2-2; D uncertain. Germline V gene lookup returns CDR1 ENHRY and CDR2 SYGVKD. This CDR3 has 14 residues. The ends were cut back, 7 bases at V and 2 bases at J, with 11 bases in the middle. CDR3 DNA: TGTGCCATCACCCCGACACCTAACACCGGGGAGCTGTTTTTT. Encoded protein: CAITPTPNTGELFF.

The rearrangement links TRBV28 to TRBJ2-1; D is perhaps TRBD2 (6 bases). The CDR3 totals 16 residues. V was trimmed by 2 bases and J by 1 base, leaving 12 bases between them. Germline V gene sequence: CDR1 MDHEN, CDR2 SYDVKM. The CDR3 DNA follows: TGTGCCAGCAGTTTAGGCGGGGAAGGGTCCTACAATGAGCAGTTCTTC. Amino acid sequence: CASSLGGEGSYNEQFF.

This chain joins TRBV5-1 and TRBJ2-7, with 8 bases lining up with TRBD1. Germline V gives CDR1 SGHRS, CDR2 YFSETQ. With 3 bases clipped from V and 2 bases from J, the junction kept 1 base outside the gene matches. There are 13 residues in the CDR3. CDR3 nucleotides: TGCGCCAGCAGCTGGACAGGGCCCTACGAGCAGTACTTC. This gives the protein CASSWTGPYEQYF. The whole variable domain, remainder taken from reference TRBV5-1 and TRBJ2-7, is KAGVTQTPRYLIKTRGQQVTLSCSPISGHRSVSWYQQTPGQGLQFLFEYFSETQRNKGNFPGRFSGRQFSNSRSEMNVSTLELGDSALYLCASSWTGPYEQYFGPGTRLTVT.

The sample holds one count of this clone. The chain couples TRBV5-1 to TRBJ2-7; unclear D gene. The CDR3 totals 13 residues. Trimming removed 1 base at V and 3 bases at J, with 8 bases between. Germline V lookup: CDR1 SGHRS, CDR2 YFSETQ. This CDR3 reads CASSLHRSYEQYF. CDR3 bases: TGCGCCAGCAGCTTGCACCGGAGCTACGAGCAGTACTTC. Complete variable domain (other parts from reference TRBV5-1 and TRBJ2-7): KAGVTQTPRYLIKTRGQQVTLSCSPISGHRSVSWYQQTPGQGLQFLFEYFSETQRNKGNFPGRFSGRQFSNSRSEMNVSTLELGDSALYLCASSLHRSYEQYFGPGTRLTVT.

The chain combines TRBV7-3 with TRBJ1-6; 8 bases fit TRBD1. The CDR3 covers 14 residues. The germline V gene encodes CDR1 SGHTA and CDR2 FQGTGA. With 5 bases clipped from V and 10 bases from J, the junction kept 7 bases outside the gene matches. In DNA, the CDR3 is TGTGCCAGCAGCGTGGGACAGGCGGGATCACCCCTCCACTTT. Translated, it gives CASSVGQAGSPLHF. Supplemented by reference TRBV7-3 and TRBJ1-6, the full variable domain reads GAGVSQTPSNKVTEKGKYVELRCDPISGHTALYWYRQSLGQGPEFLIYFQGTGAADDSGLPNDRFFAVRPEGSVSTLKIQRTERGDSAVYLCASSVGQAGSPLHFGNGTRLTVT.

V and J are TRBV10-3 and TRBJ2-3, with 7 bases fitting TRBD2. This CDR3 has 13 amino acids. Germline lookup yields CDR1 ENHRY and CDR2 SYGVKD. Unmatched junction bases numbered 3, after V lost 4 bases and J lost 5 bases. CDR3 sequence (DNA): TGTGCCATCAGTGTTGCGGGGGAAGATACGCAGTATTTT. Its protein product is CAISVAGEDTQYF.

This clone was seen a handful of times. DNA for the CDR3: TGTGCCAGCAGTTTTTCGGGACTAGCGGGAGGAGAGCAGTACTTC. Protein sequence: CASSFSGLAGGEQYF. The rearrangement uses TRBV28 and TRBJ2-7, with 15 nucleotides matching TRBD2. This CDR3 contains 15 residues. Germline values: CDR1 MDHEN, CDR2 SYDVKM. V shed 3 bases and J 7 bases; nucleotides not matched to a gene: 4. Drawing the rest from reference TRBV28 and TRBJ2-7, the complete variable domain is DVKVTQSSRYLVKRTGEKVFLECVQDMDHENMFWYRQDPGLGLRLIYFSYDVKMKEKGDIPEGYSVSREKKERFSLILESASTNQTSMYLCASSFSGLAGGEQYFGPGTRLTVT.

The chain uses TRBV6-5 and TRBJ2-1; the D gene is possibly TRBD2 (6 bases). Germline CDR1 and CDR2: MNHEY and SVGAGI. Trimming left V 0 bases short and J 7 bases short, with 13 bases between. The CDR3 has 15 residues. DNA for the CDR3: TGTGCCAGCAGTTACTCGATAGGGACTCATAATGAGCAGTTCTTC. It translates to CASSYSIGTHNEQFF.

The chain joins TRBV18 to TRBJ1-2, with a weak D call TRBD1 (6 bases). The V end was cut by 6 bases, the J end by 8 bases, with 19 bases between. From germline, CDR1 is KGHSH and CDR2 LQKENI. The length of the CDR3 is 14 residues. CDR3 amino acids: CASSAARGYGGYTF. The CDR3 nucleotides read TGTGCCAGCTCCGCGGCCAGGGGCTACGGGGGCTACACCTTC. Using reference TRBV18 and TRBJ1-2 for the parts outside the CDR3, the full variable domain is NAGVMQNPRHLVRRRGQEARLRCSPMKGHSHVYWYRQLPEEGLKFMVYLQKENIIDESGMPKERFSAEFPKEGPSILRIQQVVRGDSAAYFCASSAARGYGGYTFGSGTRLTVV.

The V gene is TRBV19, the J gene TRBJ2-3, with D unresolved. The CDR3 runs to 14 residues. CDR1 LNHDA and CDR2 SQIVND come from the germline V gene (reference sequence). The V end lost 1 base, the J end lost 5 bases, and 10 bases lay between the germline ends. DNA of the CDR3: TGTGCCAGTAGTATAGCCCCCTTGGGAGATACGCAGTATTTT. This encodes CASSIAPLGDTQYF.

The V gene is TRBV30, the J gene TRBJ1-1; TRBD1 matches at 7 bases. The germline V gene encodes CDR1 GTSNPN and CDR2 SVGIG (reference sequence). This CDR3 is built from 12 residues. After removal of 5 bases from V and 3 bases from J, the junction contained 3 bases not matched to a gene. CDR3 in amino acids: CAWGGTDTEAFF. DNA for the CDR3: TGTGCCTGGGGTGGGACAGACACTGAAGCTTTCTTT.

The V gene is TRBV4-1, the J gene TRBJ2-4; D might be TRBD1 (5 bases). The CDR3 consists of 16 residues. Germline lookup yields CDR1 MGHRA and CDR2 YSYEKL. V was clipped by 5 bases and J by 0 bases, with 14 bases between them. CDR3 amino acids: CASSGAGFLAKNIQYF. CDR3 nucleotide sequence: TGCGCCAGCAGCGGGGCTGGGTTTTTAGCCAAAAACATTCAGTACTTC.

The rearrangement uses TRBV4-2 and TRBJ2-1; perhaps TRBD2 as D (6 bases). Trimming cost V 0 bases and J 6 bases, with 9 bases left between them. The CDR3 length is 14 residues. The germline CDR1 and CDR2 sequences are LGHNA and YNFKEQ. The CDR3 bases are TGTGCCAGCAGCCAAGAGGGAGGTGGCAATGAGCAGTTCTTC. Amino acids: CASSQEGGGNEQFF.

This clone was detected only once. This chain joins TRBV5-4 and TRBJ2-3; 11 bases are shared with TRBD2. V dropped 5 bases and J dropped 2; count of bases not matched to a gene: 7. Germline CDR1 reads SGHNT; CDR2 reads YYREEE (reference sequence). The CDR3 has 16 amino acids. The CDR3 reads CASSSGTSGSTDTQYF. The DNA of the CDR3 is TGTGCCAGCAGTAGTGGGACTAGCGGCTCCACAGATACGCAGTATTTT.

The gene calls are TRBV20-1 and TRBJ2-1, with D maybe TRBD2 (5 bases). The V end lost 6 bases, the J end lost 8 bases, and 8 bases lay between the germline ends. The CDR3 spans 10 residues. Germline CDR1 is DFQATT and CDR2 is SNEGSKA (reference sequence). In DNA, the CDR3 is TGCAGTGCCCGGGATGATGAGCAGTTCTTC. It translates to CSARDDEQFF.

The chain combines TRBV19 with TRBJ1-2, with 10 bases identical to TRBD1. Losses at the gene ends were 5 bases for V and 4 bases for J; bases not matched to a gene: 7. This CDR3 is built from 15 residues. Germline V gene sequence: CDR1 LNHDA, CDR2 SQIVND (reference sequence). In DNA form, the CDR3 reads TGTGCCAGTAGTTCCGGGACAGGGGAGGCCTATGGCTACACCTTC. Translation gives CASSSGTGEAYGYTF.

The chain employs TRBV28 and TRBJ1-2, with 10 bases lining up with TRBD1. Germline CDR1 reads MDHEN; CDR2 reads SYDVKM. The CDR3 consists of 16 residues. Unmatched junction bases numbered 8, after V lost 3 bases and J lost 4 bases. CDR3 loop: CASSFQDRGETYGYTF. The DNA for the CDR3 is TGTGCCAGCAGTTTTCAGGACAGGGGGGAAACCTATGGCTACACCTTC.

The chain couples TRBV3-1 (or the pseudogene TRBV3-2) to TRBJ2-1; unclear D gene. This CDR3 contains 15 residues. V was trimmed by 0 bases and J by 4 bases, leaving 10 bases between them. CDR1 and CDR2 from the germline V gene are LGHDT and YNNKEL (reference sequence). As DNA, the CDR3 is TGTGCCAGCAGCCAAGATCCGAGCAAGTACAATGAGCAGTTCTTC. Protein product: CASSQDPSKYNEQFF.

The V gene is TRBV7-8, the J gene TRBJ2-1; the D is unclear. Trimming took 3 bases from V and 10 from J, leaving 13 bases between them. The CDR3 covers 13 residues. Germline-derived CDR1 and CDR2 are SGHVS and FQNEAQ. The CDR3 loop is CASSFEYNQEQFF. CDR3 coding DNA: TGTGCCAGCAGCTTCGAGTACAACCAAGAGCAGTTCTTC.

The chain employs TRBV19 and TRBJ2-2, with D hard to call. The CDR3 contains 13 residues. Germline V gene data show CDR1 as LNHDA and CDR2 as SQIVND (reference sequence). V lost 2 bases, J lost 5 bases, and 6 bases lay in between. This chain's CDR3 is CASSIRQTGELFF. The CDR3 DNA reads as TGTGCCAGTAGTATAAGGCAGACCGGGGAGCTGTTTTTT.